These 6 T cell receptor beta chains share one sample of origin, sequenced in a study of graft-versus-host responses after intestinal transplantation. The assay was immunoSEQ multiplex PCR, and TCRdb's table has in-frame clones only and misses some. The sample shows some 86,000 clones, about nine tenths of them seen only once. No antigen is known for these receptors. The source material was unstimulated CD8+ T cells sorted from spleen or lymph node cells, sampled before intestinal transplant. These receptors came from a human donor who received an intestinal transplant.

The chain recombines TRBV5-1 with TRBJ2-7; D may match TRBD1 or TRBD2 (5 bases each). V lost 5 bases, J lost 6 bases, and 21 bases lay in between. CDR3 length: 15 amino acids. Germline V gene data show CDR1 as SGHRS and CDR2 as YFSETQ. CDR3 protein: CASSRNPGTVIEQYF. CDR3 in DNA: TGCGCCAGCAGTCGAAATCCCGGGACGGTTATCGAGCAGTACTTC. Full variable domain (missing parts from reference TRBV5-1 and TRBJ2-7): KAGVTQTPRYLIKTRGQQVTLSCSPISGHRSVSWYQQTPGQGLQFLFEYFSETQRNKGNFPGRFSGRQFSNSRSEMNVSTLELGDSALYLCASSRNPGTVIEQYFGPGTRLTVT.

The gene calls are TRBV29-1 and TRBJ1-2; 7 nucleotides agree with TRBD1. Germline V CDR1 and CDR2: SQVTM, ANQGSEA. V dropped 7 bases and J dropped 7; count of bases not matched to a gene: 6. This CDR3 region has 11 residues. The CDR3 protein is CSATGLFGYTF. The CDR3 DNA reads TGCAGCGCGACAGGGTTGTTTGGCTACACCTTC.

In nucleotides, the CDR3 is TGTGCCAGTCTGAGGTGGGAGGACACTGAAGCTTTCTTT. It yields the protein CASLRWEDTEAFF. This sequence joins TRBV19 and TRBJ1-1; unclear D gene. The CDR3 runs 13 residues. V was pared by 8 bases and J by 3 bases, with 13 bases between. Germline CDR1 is LNHDA and CDR2 is SQIVND (reference sequence).

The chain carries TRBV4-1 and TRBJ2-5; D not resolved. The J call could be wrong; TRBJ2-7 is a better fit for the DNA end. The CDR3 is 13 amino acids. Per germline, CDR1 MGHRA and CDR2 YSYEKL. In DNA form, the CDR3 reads TGCGCCAGCAGCCAAGACCCAACTAACGAGCAGTACTTC. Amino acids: CASSQDPTNEQYF.

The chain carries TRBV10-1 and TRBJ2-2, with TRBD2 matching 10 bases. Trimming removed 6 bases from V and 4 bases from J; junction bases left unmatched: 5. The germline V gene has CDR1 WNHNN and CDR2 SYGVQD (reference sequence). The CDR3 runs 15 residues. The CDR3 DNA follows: TGCGCCAGCAGCCCCGGGACTAGCGCCACCGGGGAGCTGTTTTTT. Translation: CASSPGTSATGELFF.

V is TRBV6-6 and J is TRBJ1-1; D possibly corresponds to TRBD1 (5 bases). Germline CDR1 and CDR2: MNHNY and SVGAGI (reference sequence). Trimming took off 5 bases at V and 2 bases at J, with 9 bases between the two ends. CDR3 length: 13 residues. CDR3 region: CASSRDHNTEAFF. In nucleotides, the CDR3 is TGTGCCAGCAGTCGGGACCACAACACTGAAGCTTTCTTT.